The 27 T cell receptor beta chains below were found in one sample sequenced in a study of shared clonotypes between healthy human individuals. CD45RO negativity and positive selection for CCR7 defined naive CD8 cells, a population that excluded terminally differentiated effector memory CD45RA+ cells. Only in-frame clones appear in the TCRdb table, and some are missing; sequencing was by immunoSEQ multiplex PCR. The sample includes approximately 1.9 million clones, about 94% seen only once; the top ten take approximately 1.7%. The sequenced sample consisted of naive CD8+ T cells from PBMCs. The source of these receptors is a man younger than 30 in good health. Some clones in this sample may be carry-over from other donors' samples.

This chain uses TRBV7-9 with TRBJ1-2; D is ambiguous. The ends were cut back, 1 base at V and 2 bases at J, with 11 bases in the middle. The CDR3 totals 15 residues. Germline assignment: CDR1 SEHNR and CDR2 FQNEAQ (reference sequence). CDR3 residues: CASSLDRVRNYGYTF. In nucleotides, the CDR3 is TGTGCCAGCAGCTTAGATCGGGTCCGGAACTATGGCTACACCTTC.

The genes are TRBV9 and TRBJ1-1, with D maybe TRBD1 (5 bases). The germline gives CDR1 SGDLS, CDR2 YYNGEE. Trimming pared 4 bases from V and 0 bases from J, leaving 16 bases between. The length of the CDR3 is 16 residues. The CDR3 region has the DNA TGTGCCAGCAGCCCCGCGTCGGGACTTCTGAACACTGAAGCTTTCTTT. This sequence encodes CASSPASGLLNTEAFF. The variable domain in full, with the rest retrieved from reference TRBV9 and TRBJ1-1, is DSGVTQTPKHLITATGQRVTLRCSPRSGDLSVYWYQQSLDQGLQFLIQYYNGEERAKGNILERFSAQQFPDLHSELNLSSLELGDSALYFCASSPASGLLNTEAFFGQGTRLTVV.

V is TRBV11-2 and J is TRBJ2-5; 8 nucleotides align to TRBD1. V was clipped by 4 bases and J by 5 bases; unmatched bases: 15. The germline CDR1 and CDR2 sequences are SGHAT and FQNNGV. The CDR3 is 17 residues long. CDR3 protein: CASSSELTGAVLETQYF. CDR3 DNA: TGTGCCAGCAGCTCCGAATTGACAGGGGCGGTTTTGGAGACCCAGTACTTC.

The rearrangement links TRBV6-1 to TRBJ1-2, with unresolved D. The germline V gene has CDR1 MNHNS and CDR2 SASEGT. Trimming took 4 bases from V and 4 from J, leaving 16 bases between them. The CDR3 contains 15 residues. CDR3 nucleotides: TGTGCCAGCAGTGTTCTGGGCCAAACGCGCTATGGCTACACCTTC. This codes for CASSVLGQTRYGYTF.

V and J are TRBV4-1 and TRBJ2-7, with TRBD1 matching 7 bases. The V and J ends lost 0 bases and 2 bases, in that order; junction bases with no gene match: 7. The V gene's germline CDR1 is MGHRA and CDR2 YSYEKL. CDR3 size: 16 residues. The CDR3 sequence is CASSQEPGGRTYEQYF. As DNA, the CDR3 is TGCGCCAGCAGCCAAGAGCCAGGGGGTAGAACCTACGAGCAGTACTTC.

The rearrangement links TRBV29-1 to TRBJ2-3, with unresolved D. The CDR3 covers 11 residues. Germline CDR1 and CDR2: SQVTM and ANQGSEA. V dropped 5 bases and J dropped 2 bases, with 5 bases sitting between them. The CDR3 DNA is TGCAGCGTTCCATACACAGATACGCAGTATTTT. Encoded protein: CSVPYTDTQYF.

With regard to this clone: In the same sample, other DNA sequences code for this CDR3. This sequence joins TRBV19 and TRBJ2-1, with 8 positions matching TRBD2. V lost 4 bases, J lost 1 base, and 3 bases stayed unmatched. The CDR3 is made up of 15 amino acids. CDR1 is LNHDA and CDR2 is SQIVND in the germline V gene (reference sequence). The CDR3 DNA reads as TGTGCCAGTAGTACCTTAGCGGGGTCCTACAATGAGCAGTTCTTC. Protein: CASSTLAGSYNEQFF. Filled out from reference TRBV19 and TRBJ2-1, the complete variable domain reads DGGITQSPKYLFRKEGQNVTLSCEQNLNHDAMYWYRQDPGQGLRLIYYSQIVNDFQKGDIAEGYSVSREKKESFPLTVTSAQKNPTAFYLCASSTLAGSYNEQFFGPGTRLTVL.

This chain links TRBV9 with TRBJ1-1; 7 nucleotides agree with TRBD1. The CDR3 length is 15 residues. The germline CDR1 and CDR2 sequences are SGDLS and YYNGEE. Trimming removed 4 bases from V and 1 base from J; junction bases left unmatched: 7. CDR3 sequence (DNA): TGTGCCAGCAGCCCCTGGGGACAGACGAACACTGAAGCTTTCTTT. Protein: CASSPWGQTNTEAFF.

The chain has TRBV27 and TRBJ2-7; D is tentatively TRBD1 or TRBD2 (6 bases each). Per germline, CDR1 MNHEY and CDR2 SMNVEV (reference sequence). CDR3 size: 15 residues. The ends were cut back, 6 bases at V and 6 bases at J, with 21 bases in the middle. In DNA form, the CDR3 reads TGTGCCAGCAGCTGGGGCGGGACATCCCGGGGCGAGCAGTACTTC. Protein product: CASSWGGTSRGEQYF.

V is TRBV5-4 and J is TRBJ2-3; D gene unclear. This CDR3 is built from 13 residues. Germline CDR1 SGHNT, CDR2 YYREEE (reference sequence). V shed 5 bases and J shed 6 bases, with 13 bases lying between them. The CDR3 sequence is CASSPLGPDTQYF. The CDR3 DNA is TGTGCCAGCAGTCCCCTAGGACCTGATACGCAGTATTTT.

This sequence joins TRBV7-9 and TRBJ2-3; tentative D call: TRBD2 (5 bases). With 0 bases removed from V and 2 bases from J, the gap between germline ends came to 12 bases. CDR3 size: 16 residues. Germline CDR1 reads SEHNR; CDR2 reads FQNEAQ (reference sequence). CDR3 nucleotides: TGTGCCAGCAGCTTAGCTCTAGCCCTAATCACAGATACGCAGTATTTT. Translation gives CASSLALALITDTQYF.

The V call is TRBV11-2, the J call TRBJ2-7; D perhaps matches TRBD1 (6 bases). The germline gives CDR1 SGHAT, CDR2 FQNNGV. V lost 3 bases and J 3 bases, leaving 12 bases between the germline ends. The CDR3 is 14 amino acids. For the CDR3, the DNA is TGTGCCAGCAGCTTTTCGGACAGTTTCTACGAGCAGTACTTC. This sequence encodes CASSFSDSFYEQYF.

The V call is TRBV5-6, the J call TRBJ2-7, with 7 bases that match TRBD2. CDR1 is SGHDT and CDR2 is YYEEEE in the germline V gene. V dropped 4 bases and J dropped 0; count of bases not matched to a gene: 19. There are 19 residues in the CDR3. CDR3 bases: TGTGCCAGCAGCCCATCTTTGGGGGGGACTTCGTTTAGCTCCTACGAGCAGTACTTC. Its translation is CASSPSLGGTSFSSYEQYF.

V is TRBV28 and J is TRBJ2-7; the D gene is possibly TRBD2 (6 bases). The CDR3 has 18 residues. CDR1 is MDHEN, CDR2 SYDVKM, per germline. V was shortened by 1 base and J by 6 bases, with 25 bases between the two germline ends. This chain's CDR3 is CASSLFPSGPLRDREQYF. CDR3 bases: TGTGCCAGCAGTTTATTTCCCTCTGGGCCATTGCGGGATCGCGAGCAGTACTTC.

This chain uses TRBV7-3 with TRBJ2-7; the match to TRBD2 covers 13 bases. The germline V gene encodes CDR1 SGHTA and CDR2 FQGTGA. J lost 4 bases, V lost 0 bases, and 15 bases had no gene match. The CDR3 spans 20 residues. The CDR3 loop reads CASSLTKLGPKGLAGYEQYF. CDR3 DNA: TGTGCCAGCAGCTTAACTAAACTTGGTCCGAAGGGACTAGCGGGATACGAGCAGTACTTC.

The genes are TRBV7-9 and TRBJ1-3; D uncertain. The CDR3 loop spans 12 amino acids. CDR1 and CDR2 (germline): SEHNR, FQNEAQ (reference sequence). Between the trimmed V and J ends, which lost 8 bases and 5 bases, there was a span of 10 bases. The CDR3 spells CASSWVRNTIYF. In nucleotides, the CDR3 is TGTGCCAGCTCATGGGTCAGAAACACCATATATTTT.

The gene calls are TRBV28 and TRBJ1-4; D gene ambiguous. Germline assignment: CDR1 MDHEN and CDR2 SYDVKM. V was shortened by 3 bases and J by 8 bases, with 16 bases between the two germline ends. The CDR3 is 15 residues long. The chain's CDR3 is CASSFGPQRKEKLFF. The CDR3, as DNA: TGTGCCAGCAGTTTTGGGCCGCAAAGGAAGGAAAAACTGTTTTTT.

V is TRBV2 and J is TRBJ1-3; a weak D match, TRBD1 (5 bases). Per germline, CDR1 SNHLY and CDR2 FYNNEI. V dropped 3 bases and J dropped 3 bases, with 12 bases sitting between them. This CDR3 has 15 residues. CDR3 in amino acids: CASSEGLASGNTIYF. DNA for the CDR3: TGTGCCAGCAGTGAGGGGCTGGCTAGTGGAAACACCATATATTTT.

The CDR3, as DNA: TGTGCCAGCAGCCAAGATCGGCCGGGAGGCTGGTACAATGAGCAGTTCTTC. It encodes CASSQDRPGGWYNEQFF. The chain has TRBV4-2 and TRBJ2-1; 7 positions agree with TRBD2. CDR3 length equals 17 residues. V trimming: 0 bases; J trimming: 4 bases; junction bases outside the gene matches: 9. The V gene's germline CDR1 is LGHNA and CDR2 YNFKEQ.

This clone was counted only a few times. The chain carries TRBV7-6 and TRBJ1-5, with D unresolved. Per germline, CDR1 SGHVS and CDR2 FNYEAQ. The V gene lost 0 bases and the J gene lost 3 bases, with 18 bases spanning the gap. The CDR3 runs to 18 residues. The CDR3 loop is CASSLALIPDCYNQPQHF. Written as DNA, the CDR3 is TGTGCCAGCAGCTTAGCGCTAATTCCAGACTGCTACAATCAGCCCCAGCATTTT.

The rearrangement links TRBV10-3 to TRBJ2-3; 7 bases are shared with TRBD2. CDR1 is ENHRY and CDR2 is SYGVKD in the germline V gene. J gave up 0 bases and V 3 bases, and 6 bases lay outside the gene matches. The CDR3 covers 16 residues. CDR3 sequence: CAISDFLAASTDTQYF. The CDR3 region has the DNA TGTGCCATCAGTGATTTCCTAGCGGCTAGCACAGATACGCAGTATTTT.

DNA of the CDR3: TGCGCCAGCAGCCATTCCTCGGAGAGGAACACTGAAGCTTTCTTT. Translation gives CASSHSSERNTEAFF. The chain combines TRBV4-1 with TRBJ1-1; D gene uncertain. The germline gives CDR1 MGHRA, CDR2 YSYEKL. Trimming stripped 3 bases from V and 1 base from J, with 12 bases between. The CDR3 is 15 amino acids.

The chain joins TRBV11-1 to TRBJ2-1; possible D gene TRBD2, 5 bases. Germline CDR1 is SGHAT and CDR2 is FQDESV (reference sequence). Trimming left V 6 bases short and J 9 bases short, with 15 bases between. The CDR3 extends over 13 amino acids. CDR3 DNA: TGTGCCAGCAGGCCTCCAACTAGTCTTGAGCAGTTCTTC. As protein: CASRPPTSLEQFF.

The rearrangement uses TRBV27 and TRBJ1-2; 8 positions match TRBD1. The germline gives CDR1 MNHEY, CDR2 SMNVEV (reference sequence). The CDR3 contains 17 residues. Germline trimming cut 0 bases from V and 4 bases from J; bases unmatched to any gene: 10. The CDR3 spells CASSLSRTGPPPYGYTF. CDR3 in DNA: TGTGCCAGCAGTTTATCGAGGACAGGGCCACCTCCCTATGGCTACACCTTC.

DNA for the CDR3: TGCGCCAGCAGCTGGACAGGGGGAATGTCCTACGAGCAGTACTTC. Its protein product is CASSWTGGMSYEQYF. The rearrangement links TRBV5-1 to TRBJ2-7, with TRBD1 matching over 10 bases. Germline V gives CDR1 SGHRS, CDR2 YFSETQ. CDR3 length: 15 amino acids. V shed 3 bases, J shed 1 base, and the junction held 4 bases outside the gene matches.

This clone has ten or more counts. The chain is built from TRBV6-1 and TRBJ1-1; a possible D gene is TRBD1 (6 bases). This CDR3 is built from 15 residues. Trimming stripped 2 bases from V and 2 bases from J, with 12 bases between. Germline CDR1 MNHNS, CDR2 SASEGT. The CDR3 spells CASSETTGYNTEAFF. The CDR3 bases are TGTGCCAGCAGTGAAACGACAGGCTACAACACTGAAGCTTTCTTT.

This chain joins TRBV6-1 and TRBJ2-1; D possibly corresponds to TRBD1 (5 bases). The V and J ends lost 1 base and 2 bases respectively, with 12 bases between them. CDR3 size: 16 residues. The germline CDR1 and CDR2 sequences are MNHNS and SASEGT. The CDR3 bases are TGTGCCAGCAGTGAAGATGACAGCCAACCCTACAATGAGCAGTTCTTC. Protein sequence: CASSEDDSQPYNEQFF.